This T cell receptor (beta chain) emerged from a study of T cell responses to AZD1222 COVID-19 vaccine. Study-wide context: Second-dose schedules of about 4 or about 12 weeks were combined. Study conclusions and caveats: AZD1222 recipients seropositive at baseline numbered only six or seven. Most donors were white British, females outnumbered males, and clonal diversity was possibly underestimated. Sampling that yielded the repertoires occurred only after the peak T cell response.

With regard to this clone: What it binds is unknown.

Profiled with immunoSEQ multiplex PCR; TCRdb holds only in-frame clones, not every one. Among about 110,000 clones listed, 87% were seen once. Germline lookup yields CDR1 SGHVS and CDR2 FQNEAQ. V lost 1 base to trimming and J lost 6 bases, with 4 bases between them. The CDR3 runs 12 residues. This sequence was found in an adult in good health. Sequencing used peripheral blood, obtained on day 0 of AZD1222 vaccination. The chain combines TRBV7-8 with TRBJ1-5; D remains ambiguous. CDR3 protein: CASSLGGQPQHF. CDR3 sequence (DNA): TGTGCCAGCAGCTTAGGAGGTCAGCCCCAGCATTTT.